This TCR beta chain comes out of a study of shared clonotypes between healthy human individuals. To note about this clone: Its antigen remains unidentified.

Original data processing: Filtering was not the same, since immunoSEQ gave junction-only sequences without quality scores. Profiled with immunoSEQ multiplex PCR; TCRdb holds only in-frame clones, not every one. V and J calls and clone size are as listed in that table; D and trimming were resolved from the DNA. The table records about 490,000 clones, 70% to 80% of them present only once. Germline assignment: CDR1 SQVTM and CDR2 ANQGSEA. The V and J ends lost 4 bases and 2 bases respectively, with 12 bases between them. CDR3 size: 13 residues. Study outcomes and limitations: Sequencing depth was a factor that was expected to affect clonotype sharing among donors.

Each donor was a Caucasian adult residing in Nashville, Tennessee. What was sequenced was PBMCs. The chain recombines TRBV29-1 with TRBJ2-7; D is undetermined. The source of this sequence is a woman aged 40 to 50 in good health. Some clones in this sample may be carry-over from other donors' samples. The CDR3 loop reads CSVAAPLTYEQYF. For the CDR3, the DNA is TGCAGCGTTGCCGCCCCCCTTACCTACGAGCAGTACTTC.